A single sample gave rise to the 10 T cell receptor beta chains below, sequenced in a study of T cell changes during pregnancy in multiple sclerosis. TCRdb's copy holds only in-frame clones and misses some; the assay was immunoSEQ multiplex PCR. The sample has 80,000 to 130,000 clones; around 93% are singletons. The source material was peripheral blood, sampled before pregnancy. The receptors originated from a female donor with multiple sclerosis, enrolled in a pregnancy study.

This chain uses TRBV4-1 with TRBJ2-4, with a tentative D call TRBD2 (7 bases). V was cut by 4 bases and J by 3 bases, with 19 bases left in between. Germline loops: CDR1 MGHRA, CDR2 YSYEKL. CDR3 length: 17 amino acids. The CDR3 here is CASSRIGLGGLKNIQYF. The CDR3 coding sequence is TGCGCCAGCAGCCGGATAGGACTAGGGGGTCTCAAAAACATTCAGTACTTC.

This chain joins TRBV19 and TRBJ2-3, with D unclear. Trimming took off 3 bases at V and 2 bases at J, with 6 bases between the two ends. Germline V gene data show CDR1 as LNHDA and CDR2 as SQIVND (reference sequence). The CDR3 sequence is 13 residues long. The CDR3 loop reads CASSMTSTDTQYF. For the CDR3, the DNA is TGTGCCAGTAGTATGACATCCACAGATACGCAGTATTTT.

The rearrangement joins TRBV4-1 to TRBJ2-1; 11 bases map to TRBD2. Unmatched junction bases numbered 7, after V lost 4 bases and J lost 5 bases. Germline lookup yields CDR1 MGHRA and CDR2 YSYEKL. The CDR3 has 16 residues. This CDR3 reads CASSRLGTSGNNEQFF. The CDR3 DNA follows: TGCGCCAGCAGCCGGCTCGGGACTAGCGGTAACAATGAGCAGTTCTTC.

The rearrangement links TRBV27 to TRBJ2-1; no clear D gene. Trimming stripped 6 bases from V and 8 bases from J, with 14 bases between. This CDR3 spans 13 amino acids. Germline CDR1 is MNHEY and CDR2 is SMNVEV (reference sequence). DNA of the CDR3: TGTGCCAGCAGGTCGGGTTCCGGCGATGAGCAGTTCTTC. Protein sequence: CASRSGSGDEQFF.

The J gene is TRBJ2-3, the V gene TRBV2; D is possibly TRBD2 (5 bases). V was shortened by 4 bases and J by 2 bases, with 16 bases between the two germline ends. The CDR3 totals 16 residues. The germline V gene encodes CDR1 SNHLY and CDR2 FYNNEI. In DNA, the CDR3 is TGTGCCAGCAGTGCGGCAGCTAGCTTATTCACAGATACGCAGTATTTT. This sequence encodes CASSAAASLFTDTQYF.

V usage is TRBV5-1 and J usage is TRBJ1-1; 9 nucleotides agree with TRBD1. Germline assignment: CDR1 SGHRS and CDR2 YFSETQ. V trimming: 5 bases; J trimming: 2 bases; junction bases outside the gene matches: 1. This CDR3 region has 13 residues. The CDR3 bases are TGCGCCAGCAGGGACAGGGGAAACACTGAAGCTTTCTTT. It yields the protein CASRDRGNTEAFF. Together with reference TRBV5-1 and TRBJ1-1, the CDR3 gives the full variable domain: KAGVTQTPRYLIKTRGQQVTLSCSPISGHRSVSWYQQTPGQGLQFLFEYFSETQRNKGNFPGRFSGRQFSNSRSEMNVSTLELGDSALYLCASRDRGNTEAFFGQGTRLTVV.

The chain employs TRBV2 and TRBJ1-6; no reliable D call. V dropped 5 bases and J dropped 3 bases, with 11 bases sitting between them. The germline V gene encodes CDR1 SNHLY and CDR2 FYNNEI. This CDR3 region has 15 residues. This chain's CDR3 is CASSPSGYYNSPLHF. The CDR3 nucleotides read TGTGCCAGCAGTCCCTCCGGGTACTATAATTCACCCCTCCACTTT.

The V call is TRBV28, the J call TRBJ2-1; TRBD1 matches 7 bases. Germline V gene data show CDR1 as MDHEN and CDR2 as SYDVKM. Trimming took 6 bases from V and 4 from J; bases not matched to a gene: 6. The CDR3 is 14 amino acids. CDR3 protein: CASRRGQRYNEQFF. CDR3 coding DNA: TGTGCCAGCAGACGGGGACAGCGGTACAATGAGCAGTTCTTC.

This clone came up once. The chain employs TRBV7-8 and TRBJ1-1, with D possibly being TRBD1 (5 bases). The V gene lost 1 base and the J gene lost 4 bases, with 10 bases spanning the gap. The CDR3 covers 14 residues. CDR1 and CDR2 from the germline V gene are SGHVS and FQNEAQ. The CDR3 protein is CASSLVGGATEAFF. DNA of the CDR3: TGTGCCAGCAGCTTAGTGGGCGGGGCCACTGAAGCTTTCTTT.

The V call is TRBV6-1, the J call TRBJ2-2; 7 bases match TRBD1. Per the germline V gene, CDR1 is MNHNS and CDR2 is SASEGT. The CDR3 is 15 residues long. Trimming took 5 bases from V and 1 from J; bases not matched to a gene: 4. CDR3 loop: CASSKRQGNTGELFF. DNA of the CDR3: TGTGCCAGCAGTAAGAGACAGGGGAACACCGGGGAGCTGTTTTTT.